This T cell receptor (beta chain) emerged from a study of T cells generated in artificial thymic organoids. Semi-nested PCR with reverse primers in the TRAC or TRBC constant regions amplified each chain separately. cDNA synthesis used 3.5 to 500 ng of total RNA. A single record per CDR3 protein comes from TCRdb applying MiXCR to the 5' RACE reads. The sample lists some 5,100 distinct CDR3 sequences, over 30% occurring once. Trimming pared 6 bases from V and 6 bases from J, leaving 23 bases between. CDR3 length: 16 residues. Germline CDR1 reads SNHLY; CDR2 reads FYNNEI. The blood was non-mobilized peripheral blood from healthy adult donors. Magnetic bead enrichment isolated the primary CD8+ T cells.

The chain couples TRBV2 to TRBJ1-2, with unresolved D. The sequencing input was naive CD8+ T cells from blood. Regarding subset: CD3+TCRalphabeta+CD8SP T cells; for blood, CD45RO-CCR7+ naive CD8+ T cells. This TCR came from a human donor who gave cord blood stem cells for thymic organoid culture, a cardiac surgery patient who gave postnatal thymus, or a blood donor (not recorded which). The CDR3, as DNA: TGTGCCAGCAGCGATCCCTCCGGACGGGAGGGCGATGGCTACACCTTC. Residues: CASSDPSGREGDGYTF.